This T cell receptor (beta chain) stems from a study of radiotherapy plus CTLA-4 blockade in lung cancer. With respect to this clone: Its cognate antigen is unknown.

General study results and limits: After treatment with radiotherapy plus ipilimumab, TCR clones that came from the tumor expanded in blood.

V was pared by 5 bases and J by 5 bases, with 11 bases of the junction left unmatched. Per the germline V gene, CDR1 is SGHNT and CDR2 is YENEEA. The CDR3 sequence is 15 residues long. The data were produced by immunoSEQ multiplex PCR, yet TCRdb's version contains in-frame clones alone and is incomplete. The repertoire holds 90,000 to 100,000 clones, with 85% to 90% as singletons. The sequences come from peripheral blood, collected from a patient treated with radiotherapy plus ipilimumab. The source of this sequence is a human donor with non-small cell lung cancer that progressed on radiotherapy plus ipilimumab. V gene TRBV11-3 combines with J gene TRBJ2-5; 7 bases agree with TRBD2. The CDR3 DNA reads TGTGCCAGCAGCCCTGGACCGGGAGGTGGGGAGACCCAGTACTTC. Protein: CASSPGPGGGETQYF.